Sequencing of this T cell receptor (beta chain) was carried out in a study of blood T cells in healthy people across ages. Study summary: Template switching retrieved approximately one barcoded beta molecule for each two T cells.

The CDR3 length is 14 residues. The germline V gene encodes CDR1 LGHNA and CDR2 YNFKEQ. Trimming pared 0 bases from V and 8 bases from J, leaving 11 bases between. Primed by a sample-barcoded 5' primer and a J-beta primer mix, a second PCR proceeded for about 7 to 11 cycles. TCRdb used MiXCR to reprocess the 5' RACE reads, holding one entry per CDR3 protein. Of about 1.4 million distinct CDR3 sequences in the sample, 59% were seen once. The receptor comes from a man aged 18 to 30 in good health. The gene calls are TRBV4-2 and TRBJ2-4; D remains ambiguous. The source material was blood. The CDR3 spells CASSQERTTDIQYF. The CDR3 bases are TGTGCCAGCAGCCAAGAGCGGACGACGGACATTCAGTACTTC.